This TCR beta chain comes out of a study of T cell responses to AZD1222 COVID-19 vaccine. Whole-study context: Pooling of second doses given at about 4 or about 12 weeks was done. Study-wide points: Only after the peak T cell response were repertoires sampled. Females outnumbered males among donors, who were mostly white British; clonal diversity was possibly underestimated. The CD4 TCRs associated with vaccination extended across spike and predominated at 160-218 and 743-854.

Remarks on this clone: The target antigen is unknown.

Clones were sequenced by immunoSEQ multiplex PCR, and TCRdb holds only the in-frame ones, with some missing. This sample carries 120,000 or so clones, 80% to 90% of them seen once, and the ten largest clones take about 8.5%. The V end was cut by 4 bases, the J end by 2 bases, with 11 bases between. Germline assignment: CDR1 SGDLS and CDR2 YYNGEE. This CDR3 is built from 14 residues. The receptor was isolated from an adult in good health. This sequence joins TRBV9 and TRBJ2-3; D is uncertain. Sequencing was performed on peripheral blood, taken on day 0 of AZD1222 vaccination. CDR3 coding DNA: TGTGCCAGCAGCCCCTCAACCTTCACAGATACGCAGTATTTT. It codes for CASSPSTFTDTQYF.